Sequencing of this T cell receptor (beta chain) was carried out in a study of low-dose radiotherapy and immunotherapy resistance in tumors. About the research overall: Intravenous cyclophosphamide at 200 mg/m2 preceded radiation and immunotherapy by one day, every two weeks.

With TRAV- and TRBV-specific primers, first-strand cDNA was made, covering the alpha and beta chains. TCR amplification used roughly 20 PCR cycles, a constant-region primer and a V-primer adapter. TCRdb reanalysed the reads using MiXCR and keeps one entry per CDR3 protein. The table records 60,000 or so distinct CDR3 sequences, 20% to 25% of them present only once. Time point meaning: after trial treatment. Regarding treatment: LDRT plus nivolumab, ipilimumab, low-dose cyclophosphamide and aspirin (RACIN trial). This clonotype was detected many times. Germline V gene sequence: CDR1 SGDLS, CDR2 YYNGEE. This CDR3 has 14 amino acids. J lost 8 bases, V lost 4 bases, and 8 bases had no gene match.

This TCR was sampled from a male donor with prostate cancer. This sequence joins TRBV9 and TRBJ1-2; 10 bases agree with TRBD1. The source was PBMCs, collected after low-dose radiotherapy plus immunotherapy. The DNA of the CDR3 is TGTGCCAGCAGCATAGGGACAGGGGCGCGAGGCTACACCTTC. It codes for CASSIGTGARGYTF.